This T cell receptor beta chain was found in a study of cytomegalovirus exposure and HLA in healthy donors. Study conclusions and caveats: Across all donors, roughly uniform sequencing depth was an assumption of the presence/absence analyses. The records held CMV serostatus as the only immune exposure information. In a later analysis, V- and J-gene trimming of beta chains associated with a DCLRE1C missense variant, replicated independently.

The PCR ran on 60 Vbeta and 13 Jbeta primers. Generated by immunoSEQ multiplex PCR, the TCRdb table keeps only in-frame clones and is missing some. Here the sample spans approximately 150,000 clones, about 75% being singletons. The V gene end was trimmed by 1 base and the J gene end by 4 bases; junction bases not matched to a gene: 6. Per the germline V gene, CDR1 is SGHVS and CDR2 is FNYEAQ. The CDR3 is made up of 15 amino acids. With respect to this clone: Its antigen is not known.

The sample taken for sequencing was PBMCs. This chain links TRBV7-6 with TRBJ1-1, with 7 positions matching TRBD1. The source is a male donor in good health and CMV-seronegative. DNA of the CDR3: TGTGCCAGCAGCTTAGTACAGGGGATTGGCACTGAAGCTTTCTTT. It specifies CASSLVQGIGTEAFF.